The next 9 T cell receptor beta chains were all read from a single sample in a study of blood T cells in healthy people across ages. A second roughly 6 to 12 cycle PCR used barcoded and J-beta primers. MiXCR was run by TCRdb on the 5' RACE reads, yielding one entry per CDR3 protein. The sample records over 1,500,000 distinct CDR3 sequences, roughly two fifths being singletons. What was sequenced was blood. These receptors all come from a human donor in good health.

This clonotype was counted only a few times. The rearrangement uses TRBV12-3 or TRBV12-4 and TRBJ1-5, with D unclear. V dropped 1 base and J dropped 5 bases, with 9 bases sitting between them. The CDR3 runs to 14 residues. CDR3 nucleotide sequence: TGTGCCAGCAGTTTAGTCCATAGGGATCAGCCCCAGCATTTT. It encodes CASSLVHRDQPQHF.

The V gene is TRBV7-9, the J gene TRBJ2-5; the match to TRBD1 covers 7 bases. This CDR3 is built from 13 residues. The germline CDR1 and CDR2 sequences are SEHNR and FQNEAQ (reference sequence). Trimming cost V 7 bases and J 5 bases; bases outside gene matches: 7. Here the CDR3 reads CASNEGAPETQYF. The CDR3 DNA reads TGTGCCAGCAATGAGGGGGCCCCGGAGACCCAGTACTTC.

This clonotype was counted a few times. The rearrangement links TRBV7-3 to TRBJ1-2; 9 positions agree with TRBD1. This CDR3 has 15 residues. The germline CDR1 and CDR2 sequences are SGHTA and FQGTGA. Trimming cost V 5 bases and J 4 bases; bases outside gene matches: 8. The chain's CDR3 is CASSRPQGAVYGYTF. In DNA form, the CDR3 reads TGTGCCAGCAGCCGGCCACAGGGGGCAGTCTATGGCTACACCTTC. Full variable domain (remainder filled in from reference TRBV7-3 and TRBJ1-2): GAGVSQTPSNKVTEKGKYVELRCDPISGHTALYWYRQSLGQGPEFLIYFQGTGAADDSGLPNDRFFAVRPEGSVSTLKIQRTERGDSAVYLCASSRPQGAVYGYTFGSGTRLTVV.

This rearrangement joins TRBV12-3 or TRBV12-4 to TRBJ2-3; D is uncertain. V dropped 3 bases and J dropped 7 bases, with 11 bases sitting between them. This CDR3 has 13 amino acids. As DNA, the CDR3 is TGTGCCAGCAGTTTTCAGTTTCAGAATACGCAGTATTTT. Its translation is CASSFQFQNTQYF.

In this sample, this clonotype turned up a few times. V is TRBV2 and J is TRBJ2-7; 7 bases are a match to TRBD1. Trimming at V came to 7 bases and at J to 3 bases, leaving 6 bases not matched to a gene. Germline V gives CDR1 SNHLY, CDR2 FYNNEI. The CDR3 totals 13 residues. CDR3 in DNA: TGTGCCAGCAACCGGGACAGTGTCTACGAGCAGTACTTC. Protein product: CASNRDSVYEQYF.

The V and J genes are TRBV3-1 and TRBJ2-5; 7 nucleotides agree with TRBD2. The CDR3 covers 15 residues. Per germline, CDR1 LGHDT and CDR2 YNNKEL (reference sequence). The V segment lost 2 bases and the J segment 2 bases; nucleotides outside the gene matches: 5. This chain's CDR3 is CASSQSWGGQETQYF. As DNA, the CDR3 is TGTGCCAGCAGCCAAAGCTGGGGGGGACAAGAGACCCAGTACTTC.

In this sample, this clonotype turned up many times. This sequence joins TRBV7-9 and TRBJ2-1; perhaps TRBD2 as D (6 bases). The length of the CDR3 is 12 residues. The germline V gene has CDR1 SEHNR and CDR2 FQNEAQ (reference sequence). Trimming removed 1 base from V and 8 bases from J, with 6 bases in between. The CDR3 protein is CASSLGEDEQFF. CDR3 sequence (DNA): TGTGCCAGCAGCTTAGGGGAGGATGAGCAGTTCTTC.

CDR3 sequence reads: CASSAVQALEQYF. CDR3 coding DNA: TGTGCCAGCAGTGCGGTACAGGCTCTCGAGCAGTACTTC. The V gene is TRBV6-1, the J gene TRBJ2-7; TRBD1 might be the D (5 bases). This CDR3 has 13 amino acids. In germline, CDR1 is MNHNS, CDR2 SASEGT. V dropped 4 bases and J dropped 6 bases, with 13 bases sitting between them.

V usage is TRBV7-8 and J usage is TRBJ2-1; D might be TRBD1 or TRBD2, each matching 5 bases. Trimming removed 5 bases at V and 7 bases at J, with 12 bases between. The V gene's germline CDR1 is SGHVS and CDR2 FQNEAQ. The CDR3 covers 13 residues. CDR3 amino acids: CASSTRGTNEQFF. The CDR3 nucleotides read TGTGCCAGCAGCACACGGGGCACAAATGAGCAGTTCTTC.